This T cell receptor (beta chain) was observed in a study of cytomegalovirus exposure and HLA in healthy donors. The V gene lost 8 bases and the J gene lost 2 bases, with 9 bases spanning the gap. This CDR3 contains 13 residues. Germline V gives CDR1 MDHEN, CDR2 SYDVKM. The PCR made use of 60 Vbeta and 13 Jbeta primers. This table comes from immunoSEQ multiplex PCR, and its TCRdb copy is limited to in-frame clones, with some not included. Among 85,000 to 100,000 clones listed, roughly 86% were seen once. Material: PBMCs. The clonotype was recovered from a man aged 25 to 45 in good health and CMV-seropositive. The chain employs TRBV28 and TRBJ1-4; unclear D gene. DNA for the CDR3: TGTGCCAGCGCGCCTCCCACTAATGAAAAACTGTTTTTT. Translated, it gives CASAPPTNEKLFF.